This T cell receptor (beta chain) appears in the sequencing data of a study of shared clonotypes between healthy human individuals. In the study overall: Per-donor plates numbered three CD4 naive, three CD4 memory, two CD8 naive and one CD8 memory. Study-level results: Across a handful of donors, naive CD4 shared around 5.4%, naive CD8 more than 3%, memory CD4 about 2.4%, memory CD8 0.4% to 0.5%. Though the depth was large, rarefaction showed that sorted-subset sequencing was incomplete.

CDR3 length: 14 amino acids. Trimming left V 4 bases short and J 0 bases short, with 7 bases between. The V gene's germline CDR1 is SGHTA and CDR2 FQGNSA. Assay used: immunoSEQ multiplex PCR; TCRdb lists only in-frame clones, some missing. The sample yields approximately 2.4 million clones, under 97% seen once. With respect to this clone: Antigen: not known.

The receptor was derived from a man aged 18 to 30 in good health. Sequenced input: naive CD4+ T cells sorted from blood. Regarding subset: CD45RA+ positively selected. This sequence joins TRBV7-2 and TRBJ2-1; D possibly corresponds to TRBD2 (5 bases). CDR3 region: CASSSDYSYNEQFF. CDR3 nucleotides: TGTGCCAGCAGCTCCGACTACTCCTACAATGAGCAGTTCTTC. Combining the CDR3 with reference TRBV7-2 and TRBJ2-1 gives the whole variable domain GAGVSQSPSNKVTEKGKDVELRCDPISGHTALYWYRQSLGQGLEFLIYFQGNSAPDKSGLPSDRFSAERTGGSVSTLTIQRTQQEDSAVYLCASSSDYSYNEQFFGPGTRLTVL.